This T cell receptor beta chain was sequenced in a study of CD8 T cells in ankylosing spondylitis. Germline V lookup: CDR1 SGHTA, CDR2 FQGNSA. With 0 bases removed from V and 4 bases from J, the gap between germline ends came to 7 bases. The CDR3 extends over 13 amino acids. Notes on the study in general: Matched ankylosing spondylitis synovial fluid reportedly contained a significantly enriched population of disease-linked clones. Disease-linked clones displayed a CD8+ phenotype and appeared relatively rarely in peripheral blood. The study identified a TCR beta motif of under ten highly homologous variants that appeared characteristic of ankylosing spondylitis blood. Several of the motif variants were reported before in synovial fluid and blood from reactive arthritis.

In making TCR beta libraries, quantitative 5'-RACE with molecular barcodes was used. TCRdb processed the 5' RACE reads anew with MiXCR; each CDR3 protein has one entry. The sample lists over 700,000 distinct CDR3 sequences; around 19% were seen once. Turning to this clonotype: No antigen is known for it.

This clonotype was sampled from a male donor with ankylosing spondylitis. V usage is TRBV7-2 and J usage is TRBJ2-7; D ambiguous. Sequencing was done on a sample of blood, either unsorted or a sorted T cell fraction (not recorded which). CDR3 in DNA: TGTGCCAGCAGCTTAGCCACACAATACGAGCAGTACTTC. This sequence encodes CASSLATQYEQYF. The entire variable domain, with the rest obtained from reference TRBV7-2 and TRBJ2-7, is as follows: GAGVSQSPSNKVTEKGKDVELRCDPISGHTALYWYRQSLGQGLEFLIYFQGNSAPDKSGLPSDRFSAERTGGSVSTLTIQRTQQEDSAVYLCASSLATQYEQYFGPGTRLTVT.